This T cell receptor (beta chain) was sequenced for a study of cytomegalovirus exposure and HLA in healthy donors. J lost 1 base, V lost 3 bases, and 4 bases had no gene match. Germline CDR1 SGHRS, CDR2 YFSETQ. There are 15 residues in the CDR3. The PCR contained 60 Vbeta and 13 Jbeta primers. Sequencing used immunoSEQ multiplex PCR; TCRdb keeps in-frame clones, though not all of them. The sample consists of about 170,000 clones, around 76% of them appearing once. This chain joins TRBV5-1 and TRBJ1-1; 9 positions match TRBD1. This receptor was taken from a woman younger than 45 in good health and CMV-seropositive. Source material: PBMCs. CDR3 in amino acids: CASSSGTGWNTEAFF. DNA of the CDR3: TGCGCCAGCAGCTCCGGGACAGGGTGGAACACTGAAGCTTTCTTT. The whole variable domain, filled in from reference TRBV5-1 and TRBJ1-1, reads KAGVTQTPRYLIKTRGQQVTLSCSPISGHRSVSWYQQTPGQGLQFLFEYFSETQRNKGNFPGRFSGRQFSNSRSEMNVSTLELGDSALYLCASSSGTGWNTEAFFGQGTRLTVV.